Listed below are T cell receptor beta chains from one sample, sequenced in a study of blood T cell repertoires in COVID-19. The data were produced by immunoSEQ multiplex PCR, yet TCRdb's version contains in-frame clones alone and is incomplete. The repertoire holds around 260,000 clones, with approximately 89% as singletons. Sequences were obtained from peripheral blood. These TCRs come from a woman between 45 and 65 years old with acute or convalescent COVID-19. The CDR3 runs from the conserved cysteine through the conserved F or W. The D gene is left open where the match is weak. For some rows the clone size is stated as once, few or many, or as a class when expanded; others skip it.

clone_size | j_call | d_call | v_call | cdr3_nt | cdr3_aa
. | TRBJ1-1 | TRBD1 | TRBV7-9 | TGTGCCAGCAGCTTAGGGGACAGGGAGAACACTGAAGCTTTCTTT | CASSLGDRENTEAFF
. | TRBJ2-1 | TRBD2 | TRBV11-2 | TGTGCCAGCAGATCGACTAGCGGGAGGGCGCATGAGCAGTTCTTC | CASRSTSGRAHEQFF
. | TRBJ1-5 | . | TRBV5-1 | TGCGCCAGCAGCTCACAGGGAAGTCAGCCCCAGCATTTT | CASSSQGSQPQHF
. | TRBJ2-7 | . | TRBV30 | TGTGCCTGGAGTCCGACGGGTAGCTCCTACGAGCAATACTTC | CAWSPTGSSYEQYF
few | TRBJ1-2 | TRBD1 | TRBV2 | TGTGCCAGCAGGCCTACAGGGGTTGACTATGGCTACACCTTC | CASRPTGVDYGYTF
. | TRBJ2-2 | . | TRBV5-1 | TGCGCCAGCAGCCCAGACAGGACACGCACCGGGGAGCTGTTTTTT | CASSPDRTRTGELFF
. | TRBJ1-2 | TRBD1 | TRBV10-2 | TGCGCCAGCAAAACAGGGACAGGGATAGACTATGGCTACACCTTC | CASKTGTGIDYGYTF
. | TRBJ2-1 | TRBD2 | TRBV18 | TGTGCCAGCTCACCGAGTACTAGCGATGAGCAGTTCTTC | CASSPSTSDEQFF
. | TRBJ1-4 | . | TRBV29-1 | TGCAGCTATGTCGGGGATGCTGAAAAACTGTTTTTT | CSYVGDAEKLFF
. | TRBJ2-3 | TRBD2 | TRBV27 | TGTGCCACCCATTTCGCCTACCCTGCTAGCGGGAGCCCAGATACGCAGTATTTT | CATHFAYPASGSPDTQYF
. | TRBJ1-5 | TRBD1 | TRBV28 | TGTGCCAGCAGTCCCGGGACAGGGTATCAGCCCCAGCATTTT | CASSPGTGYQPQHF
. | TRBJ2-5 | TRBD2 | TRBV2 | TGTGCCAGCAGGACTAGCGAAGAGACCCAGTACTTC | CASRTSEETQYF
. | TRBJ1-4 | . | TRBV6-5 | TGTGCCAGCAGCAATAATGAAAAACTGTTTTTT | CASSNNEKLFF
few | TRBJ1-2 | . | TRBV5-1 | TGCGCCAGCAGCTTGGGACAGGTGGGAAGTAGGTATGGCTACACCTTC | CASSLGQVGSRYGYTF
. | TRBJ1-2 | TRBD1 | TRBV29-1 | TGCAGCGCATCTCCGACAGGGATCCATGGCTACACCTTC | CSASPTGIHGYTF
. | TRBJ1-1 | TRBD1 | TRBV25-1 | TGTGCCAGCTGCGGACAGGCGAACACTGAAGCTTTCTTT | CASCGQANTEAFF
. | TRBJ1-5 | . | TRBV4-1 | TGCGCCAGCAGCCAAGAAGCATATCAGCCCCAGCATTTT | CASSQEAYQPQHF
. | TRBJ1-1 | . | TRBV10-2 | TGCGCCAGCAGTGAGACGTGGCTTTCTGAAGCTTTCTTT | CASSETWLSEAFF
once | TRBJ2-5 | TRBD2 | TRBV7-9 | TGTGCCAGCAGCGATAGCGGGACCCAAGAGACCCAGTACTTC | CASSDSGTQETQYF
. | TRBJ2-1 | TRBD2 | TRBV15 | TGTGCCACCAGCAGAATCGGACTAGCGGGAGACAATGAGCAGTTCTTC | CATSRIGLAGDNEQFF
few | TRBJ2-1 | TRBD2 | TRBV28 | TGTGCCAGCAGTCCTACTAGCGGGAGATTCGATGAGCAGTTCTTC | CASSPTSGRFDEQFF
. | TRBJ2-7 | TRBD1 | TRBV7-6 | TGTGCCAGCAGTTCAACAGGGGGAGACTACGAGCAGTACTTC | CASSSTGGDYEQYF
. | TRBJ1-6 | . | TRBV19 | TGTGCCAGTAGTATAGCGTGGACACCTAATTCACCCCTCCACTTT | CASSIAWTPNSPLHF
. | TRBJ1-4 | . | TRBV6-1 | TGTGCCAGCAGTGAAGCGTACAGATTGGTTGAAAAACTGTTTTTT | CASSEAYRLVEKLFF
. | TRBJ2-7 | TRBD2 | TRBV20-1 | TGCAGTGCTAGTCCCGGACTAGCGGGAGACTACGAGCAGTACTTC | CSASPGLAGDYEQYF
. | TRBJ1-5 | . | TRBV28 | TGTGCCAGCAGTTTCCCGGGTCGGTACAATCAGCCCCAGCATTTT | CASSFPGRYNQPQHF
. | TRBJ1-3 | TRBD1 | TRBV7-2 | TGTGCCAGCAGCTTGGGTCCAGGGGGCTCTGGAAACACCATATATTTT | CASSLGPGGSGNTIYF
once | TRBJ1-1 | . | TRBV15 | TGTGCCACCAGCAGAGATCCGCAGGGGCGAAACACTGAAGCTTTCTTT | CATSRDPQGRNTEAFF
. | TRBJ2-6 | . | TRBV2 | TGTGCCAGCTCAGGGGCGCTCTCTGGGGCCAACGTCCTGACTTTC | CASSGALSGANVLTF
. | TRBJ2-2 | . | TRBV7-2 | TGTGCCAGCAGCTTAGTCACAGGACCCGGGGAGCTGTTTTTT | CASSLVTGPGELFF
once | TRBJ1-2 | . | TRBV9 | TGTGCCAGCAGCGTAGGGAGGGGAGGCTATGGCTACACCTTC | CASSVGRGGYGYTF
. | TRBJ2-7 | TRBD2 | TRBV7-8 | TGTGCCAGCAGCTTAATTAGCGGGCCATACGAGCAGTACTTC | CASSLISGPYEQYF
few | TRBJ2-7 | TRBD2 | TRBV29-1 | TGCAGCGTTGCGGGGGGGGCGGGAGAAGACGAGCAGTACTTC | CSVAGGAGEDEQYF
. | TRBJ2-2 | . | TRBV27 | TGTGCCAGCAGTGGGAGGCTAGCGACATTCACCGGGGAGCTGTTTTTT | CASSGRLATFTGELFF
. | TRBJ1-4 | TRBD1 | TRBV20-1 | TGCAGTGCTAGTGGACAGGCTATCGAAAAACTGTTTTTT | CSASGQAIEKLFF
. | TRBJ2-1 | . | TRBV4-1 | TGCGCCAGCAGCCAAGGTTTAGCGAGGAGGTTCAGTGAGCAGTTCTTC | CASSQGLARRFSEQFF
. | TRBJ2-6 | TRBD1 | TRBV5-4 | TGTGCCTCACAGGGGGGCCTCTCTGGGGCCAACGTCCTGACTTTC | CASQGGLSGANVLTF
. | TRBJ1-5 | TRBD1 | TRBV11-1 | TGTGCCAGCAGTCGGGGACAGGCAAATCAGCCCCAGCATTTT | CASSRGQANQPQHF
. | TRBJ2-7 | TRBD1 | TRBV25-1 | TGTGCCAGCAGTAGACACCAACGGGGGGACAGGGGAATAGAGCAGTACTTC | CASSRHQRGDRGIEQYF
. | TRBJ1-1 | . | TRBV9 | TGTGCCAGCAGCGTAGATGGTCGACTACAGCGGAACACTGAAGCTTTCTTT | CASSVDGRLQRNTEAFF
. | TRBJ2-1 | . | TRBV6-5 | TGTGCCAGCAGCCGGGAGAACAGGTACCTCAATGAGCAGTTCTTC | CASSRENRYLNEQFF
. | TRBJ1-5 | . | TRBV5-1 | TGCGCCAGCAGCTCCCGTCAGGGCAACAGTCAGCCCCAGCATTTT | CASSSRQGNSQPQHF
few | TRBJ2-7 | TRBD1 | TRBV27 | TGTGCCAGCAGTTTGATCGGAGGCCAGGGGGCGCGGGAGCAGTACTTC | CASSLIGGQGAREQYF
. | TRBJ2-2 | TRBD2 | TRBV3-1/TRBV3-2 | TGTGCCAGCAGCCAACTAGCGGGAGGGCCCTTCACCGGGGAGCTGTTTTTT | CASSQLAGGPFTGELFF
. | TRBJ2-4 | . | TRBV18 | TGTGCCAGCTCACCTGGGGGCTTCGGAAACATTCAGTACTTC | CASSPGGFGNIQYF
. | TRBJ2-4 | . | TRBV1 | TGCACCAGCAGCCAAGAGGGGAGAGCCAAAAACATTCAGTACTTC | CTSSQEGRAKNIQYF
. | TRBJ2-1 | . | TRBV27 | TGTGCCAGCAGTCCACAGGACAGCTCCTACAATGAGCAGTTCTTC | CASSPQDSSYNEQFF
once | TRBJ1-1 | . | TRBV28 | TGTGCCAGCAGAGGGGGATTGGGGCCTACTGAAGCTTTCTTT | CASRGGLGPTEAFF
. | TRBJ1-2 | . | TRBV30 | TGTGCCTGGACAGGGGTTAGTTATGGCTACACCTTC | CAWTGVSYGYTF
. | TRBJ2-1 | . | TRBV2 | TGTGCCAGCAAAACCCCCGGGTCCTACAATGAGCAGTTCTTC | CASKTPGSYNEQFF
once | TRBJ2-7 | TRBD1 | TRBV7-2 | TGTGCCAGCAGCTTGACGGGACAGGTTTCCGAGCAGTACTTC | CASSLTGQVSEQYF
once | TRBJ2-1 | . | TRBV27 | TGTGCCACTACCACCACGAGTGCATCCTACAATGAGCAGTTCTTC | CATTTTSASYNEQFF
. | TRBJ2-7 | TRBD2 | TRBV5-1 | TGCGCCAGCAGCTTTAGCGGGAGAGGGACCTACGAGCAGTACTTC | CASSFSGRGTYEQYF
. | TRBJ1-1 | . | TRBV20-1 | TGCAGTGCTCTTAAAAACACTGAAGCTTTCTTT | CSALKNTEAFF
once | TRBJ2-7 | TRBD2 | TRBV5-4 | TGTGCCAGCAGCTCCGGGACTAGCGGGAGGGGTGAGCAGTACTTC | CASSSGTSGRGEQYF
once | TRBJ1-1 | . | TRBV5-1 | TGCGCCAGCAGCCTAATAGGGGGCACTGAAGCTTTCTTT | CASSLIGGTEAFF
. | TRBJ1-2 | . | TRBV7-3 | TGTGCCAGCAGCAAAGGGGGGGCAACGAACTATGGCTACACCTTC | CASSKGGATNYGYTF
. | TRBJ2-1 | . | TRBV7-8 | TGTGCCAGCAGCTTTAAGAGGGGGAACCATTACAATGAGCAGTTCTTC | CASSFKRGNHYNEQFF
. | TRBJ2-7 | TRBD1 | TRBV24-1 | TGTGCCACCAGTGAACCCGGGACAGGGGGTTCCTACGAGCAGTACTTC | CATSEPGTGGSYEQYF